This TCR beta chain was identified in a study of cytomegalovirus exposure and HLA in healthy donors. Use of 60 Vbeta and 13 Jbeta primers characterized the PCR. The repertoire was sequenced with immunoSEQ multiplex PCR; TCRdb's copy has only in-frame clones and lacks some. The table lists over 110,000 clones, around 73% of them singletons. V lost 4 bases and J 0 bases, leaving 12 bases between the germline ends. This CDR3 has 14 residues. CDR1 and CDR2 (germline): SQVTM, ANQGSEA. The TCR comes from a female donor in good health and CMV-seronegative. Specimen: PBMCs. The J gene is TRBJ1-1, the V gene TRBV29-1; no firm D call. The DNA for the CDR3 is TGCAGCGTTGTCTCGGGGAGCTTGAACACTGAAGCTTTCTTT. Protein sequence: CSVVSGSLNTEAFF. Drawing the rest from reference TRBV29-1 and TRBJ1-1, the complete variable domain is SAVISQKPSRDICQRGTSLTIQCQVDSQVTMMFWYRQQPGQSLTLIATANQGSEATYESGFVIDKFPISRPNLTFSTLTVSNMSPEDSSIYLCSVVSGSLNTEAFFGQGTRLTVV.